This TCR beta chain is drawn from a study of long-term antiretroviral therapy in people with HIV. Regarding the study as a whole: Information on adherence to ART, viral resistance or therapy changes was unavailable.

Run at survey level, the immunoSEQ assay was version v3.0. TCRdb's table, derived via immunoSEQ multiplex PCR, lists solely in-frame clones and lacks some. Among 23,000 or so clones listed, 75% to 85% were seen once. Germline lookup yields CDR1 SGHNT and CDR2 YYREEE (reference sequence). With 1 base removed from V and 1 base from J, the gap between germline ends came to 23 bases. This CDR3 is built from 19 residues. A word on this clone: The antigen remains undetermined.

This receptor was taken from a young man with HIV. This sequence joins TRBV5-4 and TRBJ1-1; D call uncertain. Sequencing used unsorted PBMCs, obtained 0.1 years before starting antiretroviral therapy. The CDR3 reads CASSLFYLLTSDGNTEAFF. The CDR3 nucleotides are TGTGCCAGCAGCTTGTTTTACCTCCTTACTTCGGACGGGAACACTGAAGCTTTCTTT.